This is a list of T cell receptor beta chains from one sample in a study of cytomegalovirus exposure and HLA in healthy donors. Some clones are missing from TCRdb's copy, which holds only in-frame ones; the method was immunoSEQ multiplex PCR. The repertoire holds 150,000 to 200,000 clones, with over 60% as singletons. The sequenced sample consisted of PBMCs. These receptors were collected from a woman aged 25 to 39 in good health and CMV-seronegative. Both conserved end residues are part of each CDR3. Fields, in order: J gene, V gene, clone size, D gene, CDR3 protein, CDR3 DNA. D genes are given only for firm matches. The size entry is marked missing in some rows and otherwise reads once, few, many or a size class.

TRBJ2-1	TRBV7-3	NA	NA	CASSYGGNEQFF	TGTGCCAGCAGCTACGGGGGAAATGAGCAGTTCTTC
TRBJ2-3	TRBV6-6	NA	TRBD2	CASWASGNTDTQYF	TGTGCCAGTTGGGCTAGCGGAAATACAGATACGCAGTATTTT
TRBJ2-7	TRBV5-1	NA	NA	CASSLDGYEQYF	TGCGCCAGCAGCTTGGACGGGTACGAGCAGTACTTC
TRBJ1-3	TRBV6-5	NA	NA	CASSYTYESSGNTIYF	TGTGCCAGCAGTTACACCTACGAGAGCTCTGGAAACACCATATATTTT
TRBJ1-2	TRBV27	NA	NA	CASSLLSNRIHGYPF	TGTGCCAGCAGTTTATTAAGCAACAGGATCCATGGCTACCCCTTC
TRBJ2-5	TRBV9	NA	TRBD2	CASSVDGSGRATETQYF	TGTGCCAGCAGCGTAGATGGTAGCGGGAGGGCCACAGAGACCCAGTACTTC
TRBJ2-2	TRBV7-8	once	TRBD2	CASSLSIAGYTGELFF	TGTGCCAGCAGCTTATCTATAGCGGGGTACACCGGGGAGCTGTTTTTT
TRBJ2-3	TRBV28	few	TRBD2	CASSFVAGGWGDTQYF	TGTGCCAGCAGTTTTGTAGCGGGAGGCTGGGGAGATACGCAGTATTTT
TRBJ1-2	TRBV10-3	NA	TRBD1	CAIRQGNEEGYTF	TGTGCCATCCGACAGGGGAACGAAGAAGGCTACACCTTC
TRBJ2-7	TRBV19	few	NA	CASSIGKSGAGYEQYF	TGTGCCAGTAGTATCGGTAAATCAGGGGCAGGCTACGAGCAGTACTTC
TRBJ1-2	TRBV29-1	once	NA	CSVVRDFNYGYTF	TGCAGCGTTGTCAGGGACTTCAACTATGGCTACACCTTC
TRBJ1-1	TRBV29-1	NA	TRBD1	CSVRQGARTEAFF	TGCAGCGTTAGACAGGGGGCGCGGACTGAAGCTTTCTTT
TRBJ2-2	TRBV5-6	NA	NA	CASSFSLRSPGELFF	TGTGCCAGCAGCTTTAGTCTGAGGAGTCCCGGGGAGCTGTTTTTT
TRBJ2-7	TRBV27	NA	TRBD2	CASRDRASGSHEQYF	TGTGCCAGCAGAGATCGGGCTAGCGGGAGCCACGAGCAGTACTTC
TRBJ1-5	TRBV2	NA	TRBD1	CASSERQGQPQHF	TGTGCCAGCAGTGAACGACAGGGCCAGCCCCAGCATTTT
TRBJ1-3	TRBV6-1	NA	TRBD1	CASSRGTAGNTIYF	TGTGCCAGCAGCCGCGGGACAGCTGGAAACACCATATATTTT
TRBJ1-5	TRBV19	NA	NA	CASSMKGWYGNQPQHF	TGTGCCAGTAGTATGAAGGGGTGGTATGGCAATCAGCCCCAGCATTTT
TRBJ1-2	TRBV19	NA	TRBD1	CASSPRVTGNYGYTF	TGTGCCAGTAGTCCGAGGGTGACAGGGAACTATGGCTACACCTTC
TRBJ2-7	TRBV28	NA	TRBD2	CASSPPTSGTPSAPLAYEQYF	TGTGCCAGCAGCCCCCCGACTAGCGGGACCCCTAGTGCTCCTCTTGCCTACGAGCAGTACTTC
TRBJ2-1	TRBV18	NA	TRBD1	CASSFGQGGYNEQFF	TGTGCCAGCTCATTCGGACAGGGGGGCTACAATGAGCAGTTCTTC
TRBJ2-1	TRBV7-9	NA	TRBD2	CASRSKTSGSYNEQFF	TGTGCCAGCAGAAGTAAGACTAGCGGTTCCTACAATGAGCAGTTCTTC
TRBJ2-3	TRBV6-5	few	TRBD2	CASRYSGSERTQYF	TGTGCCAGCAGATATAGCGGGAGTGAGAGGACGCAGTATTTT
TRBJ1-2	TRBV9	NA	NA	CASSPAGPEVRGYTF	TGTGCCAGCAGCCCCGCGGGACCCGAGGTCCGTGGCTACACCTTC
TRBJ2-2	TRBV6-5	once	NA	CASRRRGNTGELFF	TGTGCCAGCAGACGACGGGGGAACACCGGGGAGCTGTTTTTT
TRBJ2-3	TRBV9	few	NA	CASSSLSGTDTQYF	TGTGCCAGCAGCTCCCTCTCAGGCACAGATACGCAGTATTTT
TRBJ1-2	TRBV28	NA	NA	CASTPGTGSYGYTF	TGTGCCAGCACCCCCGGTACAGGCTCCTATGGCTACACCTTC
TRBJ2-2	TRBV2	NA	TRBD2	CASSGRGRAVGELFF	TGTGCCAGCAGCGGTCGGGGGAGGGCCGTCGGGGAGCTGTTTTTT
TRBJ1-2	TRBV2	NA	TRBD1	CASRKTGQGNYGYTF	TGTGCCAGCAGAAAAACAGGACAGGGAAACTATGGCTACACCTTC
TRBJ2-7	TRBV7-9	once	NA	CASSLVGQNYEQYF	TGTGCCAGCAGCTTGGTTGGGCAAAACTACGAGCAGTACTTC
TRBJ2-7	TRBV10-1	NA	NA	CASSESAEKAYEQYF	TGCGCCAGCAGTGAGTCTGCGGAAAAAGCCTACGAGCAGTACTTC
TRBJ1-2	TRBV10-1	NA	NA	CAIPQKRNYGYTF	TGCGCCATCCCGCAAAAGAGAAACTATGGCTACACCTTC
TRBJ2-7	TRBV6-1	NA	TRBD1	CASSVEQGAYEQYF	TGTGCCAGCAGTGTCGAACAGGGGGCCTACGAGCAGTACTTC
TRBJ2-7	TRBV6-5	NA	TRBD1	CASTLDRGPAYEQYF	TGTGCCAGCACCCTTGACAGGGGCCCGGCCTACGAGCAGTACTTC
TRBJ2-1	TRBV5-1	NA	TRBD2	CASSSMTSGRGDEQFF	TGCGCCAGCAGCTCAATGACTAGCGGGAGGGGAGATGAGCAGTTCTTC
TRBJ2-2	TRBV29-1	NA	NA	CSVRTVNTGELFF	TGCAGCGTTAGGACAGTAAACACCGGGGAGCTGTTTTTT
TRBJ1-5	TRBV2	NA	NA	CASSGGLLNNQPQHF	TGTGCCAGCAGTGGAGGGCTCCTAAACAATCAGCCCCAGCATTTT
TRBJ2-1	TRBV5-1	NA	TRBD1	CASSLRQGAYNEQFF	TGCGCCAGCAGCTTACGACAGGGGGCGTACAATGAGCAGTTCTTC
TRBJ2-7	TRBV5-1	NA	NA	CASSRSGASYEQYF	TGCGCCAGCAGCCGGAGCGGAGCCTCCTACGAGCAGTACTTC